This TCR beta chain was profiled in a study of T cells in Graves' hyperthyroidism and ophthalmopathy (dated by TCRdb to about 2019). Describing the broader study: Peripheral blood samples were taken at initial diagnosis, before any treatment was given. The approximately 90 discovery patients were randomly split 7:3 into training and test sets. The paper describes TCR Vbeta CDR3 sequencing of 120 to 150 peripheral blood samples, made up of 43 ophthalmopathy patients, around 78 hyperthyroidism patients and approximately 17 progressor patients. In several Graves' hyperthyroidism patients, the study also compared T-cell repertoires from thyroid tissue with T-cell repertoires from blood. To identify distinguishing TCR V-J signatures, a discovery cohort of 100 patients was used, comprising fewer than 45 with Graves' ophthalmopathy and around 60 with stable Graves' hyperthyroidism. After blood sampling, hyperthyroidism patients were treated with methimazole at a starting dose of 30 mg daily, and ophthalmopathy patients were treated with high-dose intravenous methylprednisolone. Prospective prediction of ophthalmopathy was tested in an independent validation cohort of 18 to 20 hyperthyroidism patients and 17 patients who later progressed to ophthalmopathy. Study-wide conclusions, independent of this receptor: In validation, the model predicted progression to ophthalmopathy with 55% to 71% sensitivity and roughly 72% specificity, a median of around six months before onset. Sample size was not statistically predetermined, and investigators were not blinded to group allocation. Blood samples also contained most of the expanded thyroid clonotypes (frequency above 0.001), which suggests that blood repertoires may reflect thyroid immune responses. A model built on a 13 V-J signature distinguished ophthalmopathy from stable hyperthyroidism, reaching about 88% sensitivity and under 84% specificity in cross-validation and 80%/75% in testing.

From the cysteine up to the phenylalanine, the CDR3 has a length of 15 residues. The retained sequence is limited to the CDR3, 45 bases, with the frame set at the first base. Reading the germline V gene gives CDR1 SGHNT and CDR2 YENEEA. V is cut by 0 bases and J by 1 base, and the space between the germline ends is 10 bases. The TCR beta CDR3 regions were amplified from the RNA transcripts. A first-round RT-PCR of the TCR CDR3 used the HTBI primer set with the Qiagen OneStep RT-PCR kit. The libraries were constructed in a second round of multiplex PCR and then size-selected and purified. Sequencing of the libraries was done on an Illumina HiSeq2000 using paired-end 100 bp reads. The study's processing was this. SOAPnuke was used to process the raw data, removing reads that contained adapters or uncalled bases, had a mean Phred below 15, or lacked an exact match to the constant primer or identifier. COPE v1.2.5 was used to merge high-quality paired reads, and clonotypes were defined as unique nucleotide sequences. MiTCR v1.1 was used to align clonotypes to the IMGT TRBV, TRBD and TRBJ reference segments. Analysis was restricted to V-J combinations with a frequency above 0.0001, which covered 99.2% of repertoires. A TCS score was defined as the ratio between F50 (clonal expansion) and ExV (chaos), using BLOSUM62-based TCRdist between CDR3 peptides within each V-J. Welch's t-statistics and random forest reduced 450 to 600 V-J features to 10 to 15, which were used in a naive Bayes classifier (R e1071). Through fastp at Q25 and MiXCR, TCRdb rebuilt clones from the public reads, retaining in-frame beta chains. Identical CDR3 protein sequences are pooled into one entry, listed with their most common genes and DNA. The V and J calls come from TCRdb's annotation, not from the publication. This sample gives about 700,000 distinct CDR3 sequences in total; roughly 15% of them show up just once. Roughly a tenth of the sample rests with the top ten.

Stable Graves' hyperthyroidism was defined as the absence of progression to ophthalmopathy over 18 months of follow-up. The hyperthyroidism patients were between 18 and 65 years old and newly diagnosed, with a disease duration of less than 2 months. Exclusion was applied to patients with uncontrolled infections, other autoimmune diseases, pregnancy or lactation. Diagnoses were established on the basis of clinical symptoms, serum thyroxine and TRAb, thyroid ultrasound, and orbital computed tomography. PBMCs were isolated from about 9 ml of fresh peripheral blood by Ficoll-Paque density gradient centrifugation. Total RNA was extracted with Trizol reagent, and quality was checked on an Agilent 2100 Bioanalyzer. Turning to this clonotype: This receptor's antigen is unknown. Base qualities were left out, and no much larger clone turns up one base away.

The sequence links TRBV11-3 to TRBJ2-7, with a tentative D gene TRBD2 over 6 matching bases. The sequencing input was blood. The source is a young woman with Graves' hyperthyroidism. In nucleotide form, the sequence is TGTGCCAGCAGCTTAGAGTGGGAGGATTCCTACGAGCAGTACTTC. Its protein is CASSLEWEDSYEQYF. Reference TRBV11-3 and TRBJ2-7 proteins supply the regions before and after the CDR3; the full variable domain is: EAGVVQSPRYKIIEKKQPVAFWCNPISGHNTLYWYLQNLGQGPELLIRYENEEAVDDSQLPKDRFSAERLKGVDSTLKIQPAELGDSAVYLCASSLEWEDSYEQYFGPGTRLTVT.